This entry lists 9 T cell receptor beta chains sequenced from one sample in a study of Graves' ophthalmopathy and Graves' hyperthyroidism. RNA transcripts were the template, and TCR beta CDR3 regions were amplified from them. A first-round RT-PCR used HTBI primers, followed by a second-round multiplex PCR. TCRdb passed the multiplex PCR reads through MiXCR, listing each CDR3 protein once. There are some 400,000 distinct CDR3 sequences in the sample; 15% to 20% occur only once, and roughly 1.5% lies in the top ten. The source material was peripheral blood. The receptors derive from a woman aged 18-29 years with Graves' ophthalmopathy.

This clonotype was picked up many times. The rearrangement uses TRBV6-5 and TRBJ1-6; D is unresolved. This CDR3 is built from 15 residues. V dropped 1 base and J dropped 4 bases, with 8 bases sitting between them. The germline V gene encodes CDR1 MNHEY and CDR2 SVGAGI. Here the CDR3 DNA reads TGTGCCAGCAGTTACTTCCGGCAGTATAATTCACCCCTCCACTTT. Translated, it gives CASSYFRQYNSPLHF.

V usage is TRBV7-3 and J usage is TRBJ1-2; 9 nucleotides line up with TRBD1. V shed 5 bases, J shed 2 bases, and the junction held 6 bases outside the gene matches. The germline gives CDR1 SGHTA, CDR2 FQGTGA. This CDR3 spans 15 amino acids. CDR3 nucleotide sequence: TGTGCCAGCAGCCCCTTACAGGGGGCCAACTATGGCTACACCTTC. Translating it yields CASSPLQGANYGYTF.

This clonotype was seen a single time. The chain couples TRBV7-6 to TRBJ2-7, with D perhaps TRBD1 (6 bases). Germline V gene sequence: CDR1 SGHVS, CDR2 FNYEAQ. The V end lost 0 bases, the J end lost 3 bases, and 12 bases lay between the germline ends. The CDR3 totals 15 residues. The CDR3 DNA follows: TGTGCCAGCAGCTTAGCACCCGGGACAAACTACGAGCAGTACTTC. Translated, it gives CASSLAPGTNYEQYF.

There are many counts of this clonotype. The V and J genes are TRBV27 and TRBJ1-6, with D uncertain. V gave up 8 bases and J gave up 9 bases, with 32 bases separating them. From germline, CDR1 is MNHEY and CDR2 SMNVEV (reference sequence). CDR3 length equals 19 residues. The CDR3 loop is CASSSYSLTAGERGSPLHF. DNA of the CDR3: TGTGCCAGCTCTTCCTATTCTTTGACGGCCGGGGAACGTGGTTCACCCCTCCACTTT.

The rearrangement links TRBV20-1 to TRBJ2-5; D gene ambiguous. This CDR3 contains 12 residues. Trimming shortened V by 2 bases and J by 7 bases, and 11 bases separated the two germline ends. Germline V lookup: CDR1 DFQATT, CDR2 SNEGSKA (reference sequence). CDR3 protein: CSARLGFGTQYF. The CDR3 DNA follows: TGCAGTGCTAGACTCGGGTTCGGGACCCAGTACTTC.

In its sample, this clonotype was seen a few times. This chain uses TRBV7-3 with TRBJ2-2; D is unclear. From germline, CDR1 is SGHTA and CDR2 FQGTGA. This CDR3 comprises 16 residues. V was shortened by 5 bases and J by 0 bases, with 13 bases between the two germline ends. The CDR3 spells CASSSTRTANTGELFF. The DNA for the CDR3 is TGTGCCAGCAGCAGTACCCGGACGGCGAACACCGGGGAGCTGTTTTTT.

The table lists this clonotype with many counts. In DNA form, the CDR3 reads TGTGCCAGCAGTTTCTATGACAGGTCGAATTCACCCCTCCACTTT. Protein: CASSFYDRSNSPLHF. V and J are TRBV28 and TRBJ1-6, with D possibly matching TRBD1 (6 bases). Germline lookup yields CDR1 MDHEN and CDR2 SYDVKM. The CDR3 has 15 amino acids. V was trimmed by 3 bases and J by 7 bases, leaving 13 bases between them.

In its sample, this clonotype was seen many times. The chain recombines TRBV11-2 with TRBJ2-7; 9 positions agree with TRBD1. V lost 5 bases to trimming and J lost 11 bases; unmatched junction nucleotides: 19. Germline values: CDR1 SGHAT, CDR2 FQNNGV. The CDR3 is 16 amino acids. CDR3 loop: CASSLLGTGSPQLEYF. CDR3 in DNA: TGTGCCAGCAGCCTACTGGGGACAGGGAGCCCCCAGTTGGAGTACTTC.

This clonotype was detected ten times or more. V is TRBV6-2 or TRBV6-3 and J is TRBJ1-5, with D maybe TRBD1 (5 bases). The germline gives CDR1 MNHEY, CDR2 SVGEGT. V lost 2 bases and J lost 2, with 7 bases in between. The CDR3 spans 14 residues. CDR3 in DNA: TGTGCCAGCAGTTACGTACAGGGCAATCAGCCCCAGCATTTT. Translated: CASSYVQGNQPQHF.